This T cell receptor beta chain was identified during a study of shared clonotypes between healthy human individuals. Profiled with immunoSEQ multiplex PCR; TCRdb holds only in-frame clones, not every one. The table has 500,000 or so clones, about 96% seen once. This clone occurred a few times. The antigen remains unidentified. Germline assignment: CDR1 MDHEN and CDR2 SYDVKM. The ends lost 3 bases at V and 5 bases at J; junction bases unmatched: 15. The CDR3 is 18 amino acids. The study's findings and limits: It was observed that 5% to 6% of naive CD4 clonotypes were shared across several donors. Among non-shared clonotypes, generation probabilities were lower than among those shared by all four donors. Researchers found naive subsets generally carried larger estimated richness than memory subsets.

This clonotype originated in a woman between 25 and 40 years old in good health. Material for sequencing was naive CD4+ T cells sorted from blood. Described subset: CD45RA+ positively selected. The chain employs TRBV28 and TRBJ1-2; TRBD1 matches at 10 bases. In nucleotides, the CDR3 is TGTGCCAGCAGTTTGTATTTGGCTTTGGGACAGGGGAATTATGGCTACACCTTC. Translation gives CASSLYLALGQGNYGYTF.